The rows below give T cell receptor beta chains drawn from one sample of a study of blood T cells in healthy people across ages. TCRdb itself ran the 5' RACE reads through MiXCR, one entry per CDR3 protein. The sample lists 710,000 or so distinct CDR3 sequences, about 30% seen once, with just over 15% in the top ten. Source material: blood. These receptors originate from a woman aged 80 or older in good health. CDR3s include the opening cysteine and the closing phenylalanine or tryptophan. Each record gives: CDR3 DNA, CDR3 protein, J gene, V gene, clone size, D gene. D genes are given only for firm matches. Rows give clone size only sometimes, using once, few, many, or a class for an expanded clone.

TGTGCCAGCAGTCGACTTAGGGGCACTGAAGCTTTCTTT,CASSRLRGTEAFF,TRBJ1-1,TRBV6-5,few,NA
TGTGCCAGCAGCTACGACGGAAGTTCACCCCTCCACTTT,CASSYDGSSPLHF,TRBJ1-6,TRBV7-3,many,NA
TGCGCCAGCAGCTTGGCAGGGCCAAACACCGGGGAGCTGTTTTTT,CASSLAGPNTGELFF,TRBJ2-2,TRBV5-1,few,NA
TGTGCCAGCCAAATACGGGGACAGGGCAATAACGAGCAGTACTTC,CASQIRGQGNNEQYF,TRBJ2-7,TRBV27,many,TRBD1
TGCAGTGCTAGAGCGCCCGGAGTAGGGGGCGGACTTGGCTACACCTTC,CSARAPGVGGGLGYTF,TRBJ1-2,TRBV20-1,NA,TRBD1
TGTGCCAGCAGCTTAGGGACAGGGCCGGCAGAGACCCAGTACTTC,CASSLGTGPAETQYF,TRBJ2-5,TRBV7-6,many,TRBD1
TGTGCCAGCAGCTTAACAGCCCTCACCTTC,CASSLTALTF,TRBJ1-2,TRBV7-9,NA,NA
TGTGCCAGCAGCTTAATGGCAGGGGGGCAAGCTTTCTTT,CASSLMAGGQAFF,TRBJ1-1,TRBV7-3,NA,TRBD1
TGCAGTGCTAGGTTGGGGGGGTACGAGCAGTACTTC,CSARLGGYEQYF,TRBJ2-7,TRBV20-1,many,TRBD2
TGTGCCACCAGTGACTCCAAGACCCAGTACTTC,CATSDSKTQYF,TRBJ2-5,TRBV24-1,NA,NA
TGTGCTAGTAGGCCGGCAGTCCCCTACGAGCAGTACTTC,CASRPAVPYEQYF,TRBJ2-7,TRBV6-5,NA,NA
TGTGCCAGCAGTTCGCGGGAGGGCCCCTACAATGAGCAGTTCTTC,CASSSREGPYNEQFF,TRBJ2-1,TRBV7-2,NA,TRBD2
TGCAGTGCTAGAAGTTGGACTAGCGGCGAGCAGTACTTC,CSARSWTSGEQYF,TRBJ2-7,TRBV20-1,once,TRBD2
TGTGCCAGCAGCTTTAGGGGGGGGACCACCGGGGAGCTGTTTTTT,CASSFRGGTTGELFF,TRBJ2-2,TRBV7-2,NA,NA
TGTGCCAGCCTCGTCCAGGGGGCGGCGAGCACTGAAGCTTTCTTT,CASLVQGAASTEAFF,TRBJ1-1,TRBV27,NA,TRBD1
TGCGCCAGCAGCTTGTCTCCACAGGGCTACGAGCAGTACTTC,CASSLSPQGYEQYF,TRBJ2-7,TRBV5-1,many,NA
TGTGCCAGCAGAGAAGGGGGTCCCTATGGCTACACCTTC,CASREGGPYGYTF,TRBJ1-2,TRBV28,many,NA
TGCAGCGTTAACCAGGGACAGGGGTACACTGAAGCTTTCTTT,CSVNQGQGYTEAFF,TRBJ1-1,TRBV29-1,many,TRBD1
TGCACCAGCAGCTTGGTTGAAACAGCAAGGGATACGCAGTATTTT,CTSSLVETARDTQYF,TRBJ2-3,TRBV5-1,NA,NA
TGCAGTGCCAGAACGGGGGCCAAAAACATTCAGTACTTC,CSARTGAKNIQYF,TRBJ2-4,TRBV20-1,NA,NA
TGCGCCAGCAGCCTCGACAGGGGTATGGCCGGGGAGCTGTTTTTT,CASSLDRGMAGELFF,TRBJ2-2,TRBV5-1,few,TRBD1
TGTGCCAGCAGGGGGACAGGGGGCCCTAAGAATGAGCAGTTCTTC,CASRGTGGPKNEQFF,TRBJ2-1,TRBV6-1,many,TRBD1
TGTGCCAGCAGTTTCTCTACAGGGGGCGCGGGGGTCGGTCAGCCCCAGCATTTT,CASSFSTGGAGVGQPQHF,TRBJ1-5,TRBV12-3/TRBV12-4,many,TRBD1
TGTGCCAGCAGCCCGACAGGGGGCAATCACGACTACACCTTC,CASSPTGGNHDYTF,TRBJ1-2,TRBV7-2,NA,TRBD1
TGCAGTGCTAGAGGTGGGACTAGCGGGAGCCTTGAGCAGTACTTC,CSARGGTSGSLEQYF,TRBJ2-5,TRBV20-1,few,TRBD2
TGTGCCAGCAGCGCAGGACTAGCGGGGGGCACAGATACGCAGTATTTT,CASSAGLAGGTDTQYF,TRBJ2-3,TRBV9,NA,TRBD2
TGTGCCAGCAGAGGACAGAGCAATCAGCCCCAGCATTTT,CASRGQSNQPQHF,TRBJ1-5,TRBV7-2,many,NA
TGTGCCACGGACAGGGGACCCAGCTCCTATAATTCACCCCTCCACTTT,CATDRGPSSYNSPLHF,TRBJ1-6,TRBV7-6,NA,TRBD1
TGCAGCGTTGAGGGCCAGGGAAATTCCTACGAGCAGTACTTC,CSVEGQGNSYEQYF,TRBJ2-7,TRBV29-1,NA,NA
TGTGCCAGCAGGGCGGGGAGGAACACTGAAGCTTTCTTT,CASRAGRNTEAFF,TRBJ1-1,TRBV6-1,few,NA
TGTGCCAGCAGTTACTCTCGGGCAGGGCCCAGGGGCACAGATACGCAGTATTTT,CASSYSRAGPRGTDTQYF,TRBJ2-3,TRBV6-5,many,NA
TGCGCCAGCAGCTTGTCGGGGGGCACCTACAATGAGCAGTTCTTC,CASSLSGGTYNEQFF,TRBJ2-1,TRBV5-1,NA,NA
TGCGCCAGTAGAGCAGGGGCCGAGAGTGCTGGCTACACCTTC,CASRAGAESAGYTF,TRBJ1-2,TRBV5-1,many,NA
TGTGCCAGCAGTGAAGGACAGGGGGCCACCTATGGCTACACCTTC,CASSEGQGATYGYTF,TRBJ1-2,TRBV4-2,NA,TRBD1
TGTGCCAGCAGTCTAGCCCAGGGGAGAGAGACCCAGTACTTC,CASSLAQGRETQYF,TRBJ2-5,TRBV28,many,NA
TGTGCCAGCAGACAGCGGCTCCACAATGAGCAGTTCTTC,CASRQRLHNEQFF,TRBJ2-1,TRBV3-1,many,NA
TGCGCCAGCAGCCTGGGGATCGGGGGCGGTAACTATGGCTACACCTTC,CASSLGIGGGNYGYTF,TRBJ1-2,TRBV5-1,many,NA
TGTGCCAGCAGCCAAGGGGGACAGTGGAATGAAAAACGGTTTTTT,CASSQGGQWNEKRFF,TRBJ1-4,TRBV14,few,TRBD1
TGTGCCTGGAGGGCCACCGCGGGGGGGAACACCGGGGAGCTGTTTTTT,CAWRATAGGNTGELFF,TRBJ2-2,TRBV30,few,TRBD2
TGTGCCAGCAGCACCCGAACCGGGACAGGGGGCGCTGGGGCCAACGTCCTGACTTTC,CASSTRTGTGGAGANVLTF,TRBJ2-6,TRBV9,many,TRBD1
TGCGCCAGCAGCTTGGCAGAGTCCTACAATGAGCAGTTCTTC,CASSLAESYNEQFF,TRBJ2-1,TRBV5-1,many,NA
TGCAGTGCTAGAGATGGGGCAGGGGGCAAGCAGCCCCAGCATTTT,CSARDGAGGKQPQHF,TRBJ1-5,TRBV20-1,NA,TRBD1
TGTGCCAGCTCATCATCGGGCAGGGCTGAAAAACTGTTTTTT,CASSSSGRAEKLFF,TRBJ1-4,TRBV18,NA,NA
TGCAGCGTGACAGGGGGTGCAGACTATGGCTACACCTTC,CSVTGGADYGYTF,TRBJ1-2,TRBV29-1,many,TRBD1
TGTGCCAGCAGTTTAAGAGCAAAAGAGACCCAGTACTTC,CASSLRAKETQYF,TRBJ2-5,TRBV12-3/TRBV12-4,NA,NA
TGCAGCGTTGCTGAAGAGTGTTGGGAGCAGTACTTC,CSVAEECWEQYF,TRBJ2-5,TRBV29-1,NA,NA
TGCGCCAGCAGCCCGGGGAACACCGGGGAGCTGTTTTTT,CASSPGNTGELFF,TRBJ2-2,TRBV5-1,few,NA
TGTGCCAGCAGCCGCCAGTTACAGGAGACCCAGTACTTC,CASSRQLQETQYF,TRBJ2-5,TRBV7-6,NA,NA
TGTGCCAGCAGTGCGCGCATTGGACAGGGAGGCTACGAGCAGTACTTC,CASSARIGQGGYEQYF,TRBJ2-7,TRBV6-5,many,TRBD1
TGCGCCAGCAGCTACGACAGGCCTACTAACTATGGCTACACCTTC,CASSYDRPTNYGYTF,TRBJ1-2,TRBV5-1,many,NA
TGTGCCAGCAGTCTCCCTGGCGGGAGTCCCTACGAGCAGTACTTC,CASSLPGGSPYEQYF,TRBJ2-7,TRBV6-6,many,TRBD2
TGTGCCAGCAGTTACTCCGGACTGGGCGGCGGCTACACCTTC,CASSYSGLGGGYTF,TRBJ1-2,TRBV6-5,NA,NA
TGTGCCAGCTCACCACCAACAGATACGCGGTATTTT,CASSPPTDTRYF,TRBJ2-3,TRBV18,few,NA